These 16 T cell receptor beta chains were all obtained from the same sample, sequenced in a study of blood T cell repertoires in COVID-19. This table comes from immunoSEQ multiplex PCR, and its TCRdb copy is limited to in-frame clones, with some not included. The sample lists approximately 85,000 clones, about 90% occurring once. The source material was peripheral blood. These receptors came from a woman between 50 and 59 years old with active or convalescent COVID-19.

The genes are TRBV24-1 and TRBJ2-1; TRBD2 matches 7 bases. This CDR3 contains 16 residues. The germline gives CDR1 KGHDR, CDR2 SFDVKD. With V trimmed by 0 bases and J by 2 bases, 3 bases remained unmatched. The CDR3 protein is CATSDLTAGTYNEQFF. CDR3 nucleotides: TGTGCCACCAGTGATTTGACAGCGGGGACCTACAATGAGCAGTTCTTC.

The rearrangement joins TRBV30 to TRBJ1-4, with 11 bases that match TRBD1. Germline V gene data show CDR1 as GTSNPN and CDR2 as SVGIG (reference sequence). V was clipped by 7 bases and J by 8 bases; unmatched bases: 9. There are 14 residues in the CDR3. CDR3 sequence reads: CAYELGQGEEKLFF. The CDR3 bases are TGTGCCTACGAATTGGGACAGGGGGAAGAAAAACTGTTTTTT. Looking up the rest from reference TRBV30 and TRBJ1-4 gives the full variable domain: SQTIHQWPATLVQPVGSPLSLECTVEGTSNPNLYWYRQAAGRGLQLLFYSVGIGQISSEVPQNLSASRPQDRQFILSSKKLLLSDSGFYLCAYELGQGEEKLFFGSGTQLSVL.

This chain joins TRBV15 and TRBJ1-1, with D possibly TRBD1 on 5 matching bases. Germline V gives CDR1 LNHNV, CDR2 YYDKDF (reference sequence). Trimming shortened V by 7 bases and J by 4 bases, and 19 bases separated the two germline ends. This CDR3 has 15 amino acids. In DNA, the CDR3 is TGTGCCACCACCCCCCCGGCGGGGGGGTTCACTGAAGCTTTCTTT. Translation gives CATTPPAGGFTEAFF.

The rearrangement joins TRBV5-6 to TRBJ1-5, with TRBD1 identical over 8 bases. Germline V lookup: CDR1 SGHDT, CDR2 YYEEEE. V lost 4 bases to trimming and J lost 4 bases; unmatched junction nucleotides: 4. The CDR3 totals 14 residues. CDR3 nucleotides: TGTGCCAGCAGCCCAGGGGGCGGAAATCAGCCCCAGCATTTT. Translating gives CASSPGGGNQPQHF.

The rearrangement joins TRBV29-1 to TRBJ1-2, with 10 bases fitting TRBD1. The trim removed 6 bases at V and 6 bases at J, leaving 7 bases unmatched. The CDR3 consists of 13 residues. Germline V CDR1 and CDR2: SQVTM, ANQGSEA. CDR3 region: CSVTRGTGDGYTF. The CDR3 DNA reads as TGCAGCGTCACTAGGGGGACAGGGGATGGCTACACCTTC.

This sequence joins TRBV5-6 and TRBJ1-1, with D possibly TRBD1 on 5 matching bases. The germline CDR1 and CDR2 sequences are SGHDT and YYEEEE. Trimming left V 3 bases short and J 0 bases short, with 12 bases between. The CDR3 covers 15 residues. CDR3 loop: CASSYLGALNTEAFF. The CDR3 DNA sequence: TGTGCCAGCAGCTACCTTGGGGCGCTGAACACTGAAGCTTTCTTT.

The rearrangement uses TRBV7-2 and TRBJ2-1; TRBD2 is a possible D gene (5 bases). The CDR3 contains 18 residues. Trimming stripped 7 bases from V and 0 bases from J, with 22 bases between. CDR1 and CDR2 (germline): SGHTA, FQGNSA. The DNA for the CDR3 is TGTGCCAGCATCCCGGCGGGTAGCGAGGCTAGCTCCTACAATGAGCAGTTCTTC. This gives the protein CASIPAGSEASSYNEQFF.

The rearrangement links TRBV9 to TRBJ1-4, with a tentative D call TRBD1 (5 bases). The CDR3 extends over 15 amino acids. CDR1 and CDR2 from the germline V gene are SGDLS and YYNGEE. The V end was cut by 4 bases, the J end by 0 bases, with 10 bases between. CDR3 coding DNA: TGTGCCAGCAGCCCATCAGGGTCAACTAATGAAAAACTGTTTTTT. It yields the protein CASSPSGSTNEKLFF.

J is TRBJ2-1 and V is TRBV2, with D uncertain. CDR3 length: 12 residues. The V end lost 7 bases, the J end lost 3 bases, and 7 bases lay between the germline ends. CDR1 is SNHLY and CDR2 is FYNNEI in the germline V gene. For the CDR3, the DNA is TGTGCCAGCACCCCTAGCTACAATGAGCAGTTCTTC. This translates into CASTPSYNEQFF.

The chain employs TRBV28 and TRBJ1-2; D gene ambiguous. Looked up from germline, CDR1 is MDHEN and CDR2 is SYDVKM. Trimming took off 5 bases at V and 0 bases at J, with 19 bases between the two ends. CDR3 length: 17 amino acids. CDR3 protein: CASSPLQNFATNYGYTF. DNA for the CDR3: TGTGCCAGCAGTCCCCTTCAAAATTTTGCTACTAACTATGGCTACACCTTC.

The chain's CDR3 is CASGLGQNYGYTF. The CDR3 bases are TGTGCTAGTGGTTTGGGACAGAACTATGGCTACACCTTC. This rearrangement joins TRBV12-5 to TRBJ1-2; possible D gene TRBD1, 5 bases. This CDR3 comprises 13 residues. In germline, CDR1 is LGHNT, CDR2 FRNRAP. V was shortened by 1 base and J by 2 bases, with 5 bases between the two germline ends.

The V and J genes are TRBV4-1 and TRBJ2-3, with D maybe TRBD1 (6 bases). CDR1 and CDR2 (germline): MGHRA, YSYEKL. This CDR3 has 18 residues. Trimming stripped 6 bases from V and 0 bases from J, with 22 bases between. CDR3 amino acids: CASRRTQGPKLSTDTQYF. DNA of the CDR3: TGCGCCAGCAGACGAACACAGGGCCCCAAGTTGAGCACAGATACGCAGTATTTT.

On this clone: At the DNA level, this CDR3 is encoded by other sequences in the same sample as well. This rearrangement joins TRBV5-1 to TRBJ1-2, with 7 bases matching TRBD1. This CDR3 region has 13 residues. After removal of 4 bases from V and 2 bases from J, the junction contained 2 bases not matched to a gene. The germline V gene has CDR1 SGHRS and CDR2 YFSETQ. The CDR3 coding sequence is TGCGCCAGCAGCAGGGGACAGAACTATGGCTACACCTTC. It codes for CASSRGQNYGYTF.

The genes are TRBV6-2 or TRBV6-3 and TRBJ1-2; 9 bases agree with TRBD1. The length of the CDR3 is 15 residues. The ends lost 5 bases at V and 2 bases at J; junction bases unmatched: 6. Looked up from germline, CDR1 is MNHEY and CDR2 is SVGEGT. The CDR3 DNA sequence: TGTGCCAGCAGTCGGACAGGGGCGCGAAACTATGGCTACACCTTC. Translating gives CASSRTGARNYGYTF.

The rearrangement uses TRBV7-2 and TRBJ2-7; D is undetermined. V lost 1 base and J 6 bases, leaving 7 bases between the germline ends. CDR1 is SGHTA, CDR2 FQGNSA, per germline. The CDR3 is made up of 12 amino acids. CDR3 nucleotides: TGTGCCAGCAGCTTAGATCAGTTCGAGCAGTACTTC. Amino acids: CASSLDQFEQYF.

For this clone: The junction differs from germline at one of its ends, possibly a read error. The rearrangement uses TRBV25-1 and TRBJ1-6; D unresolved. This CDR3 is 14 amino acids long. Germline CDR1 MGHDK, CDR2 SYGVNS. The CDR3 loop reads CASSEYINNSLLHF. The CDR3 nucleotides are TGTGCCAGCAGTGAATATATCAATAATTCACTCCTCCACTTT.